Listed here are 23 T cell receptor beta chains from one sample, sequenced in a study of blood T cells in healthy people across ages. Combining a sample-barcoded 5' primer with a J-beta primer mix, a second PCR ran for about 7 to 11 cycles. TCRdb re-derived calls from the 5' RACE reads in MiXCR, one entry per CDR3 protein. The sample gives hundreds of thousands of distinct CDR3 sequences, around 49% of which show up once; 25% to 35% is in the top ten. Sequencing was performed on blood. The source of these receptors is a woman aged 60 to 75 in good health.

This rearrangement joins TRBV6-6 to TRBJ2-3, with TRBD2 as a possible D gene (6 bases). Per germline, CDR1 MNHNY and CDR2 SVGAGI (reference sequence). With 5 bases removed from V and 7 bases from J, the gap between germline ends came to 16 bases. The CDR3 is made up of 14 amino acids. CDR3 coding DNA: TGTGCCAGCAGTAGCACGACTAGATATAATACGCAGTATTTT. Amino acids: CASSSTTRYNTQYF.

The chain joins TRBV2 to TRBJ1-1, with 10 bases aligning to TRBD1. Germline CDR1 reads SNHLY; CDR2 reads FYNNEI. After removal of 6 bases from V and 6 bases from J, the junction contained 7 bases not matched to a gene. This CDR3 has 14 residues. CDR3: CASREGQGIPEAFF. Written as DNA, the CDR3 is TGTGCCAGCAGGGAGGGACAGGGGATCCCTGAAGCTTTCTTT.

The chain employs TRBV4-3 and TRBJ2-1, with no clear D. Germline V gene data show CDR1 as LGHNA and CDR2 as YSLEER. The CDR3 runs 13 residues. Trimming removed 0 bases from V and 6 bases from J, with 6 bases in between. For the CDR3, the DNA is TGCGCCAGCAGCCAAGATGTGCGCAATGAGCAGTTCTTC. Its translation: CASSQDVRNEQFF.

The chain links TRBV6-5 to TRBJ2-5, with 10 positions matching TRBD2. The CDR3 has 16 residues. With 0 bases clipped from V and 1 base from J, the junction kept 2 bases outside the gene matches. Looked up from germline, CDR1 is MNHEY and CDR2 is SVGAGI. This CDR3 is CASSYSSGRAQETQYF. The CDR3 nucleotides read TGTGCCAGCAGTTACTCGAGCGGGAGGGCCCAAGAGACCCAGTACTTC.

The CDR3, as DNA: TGTGCCAGCAGACGACTAGCGAGGACAGATACGCAGTATTTT. Translating gives CASRRLARTDTQYF. The chain links TRBV6-2 or TRBV6-3 to TRBJ2-3, with 8 bases that match TRBD2. After removal of 6 bases from V and 3 bases from J, the junction contained 5 bases not matched to a gene. The CDR3 is 14 residues long. Germline V gives CDR1 MNHEY, CDR2 SVGEGT.

The chain links TRBV5-5 to TRBJ1-4; a weak D match, TRBD1 (5 bases). CDR1 is SGHKS and CDR2 is YYEKEE in the germline V gene (reference sequence). V was shortened by 3 bases and J by 0 bases, with 9 bases between the two germline ends. CDR3 length equals 15 residues. CDR3: CASSWGSATNEKLFF. CDR3 sequence (DNA): TGTGCCAGCAGCTGGGGGAGTGCAACTAATGAAAAACTGTTTTTT.

J is TRBJ2-1 and V is TRBV27; D is unresolved. The V and J ends lost 5 bases and 7 bases respectively, with 12 bases between them. The germline gives CDR1 MNHEY, CDR2 SMNVEV (reference sequence). The CDR3 runs 13 residues. The CDR3: CASSRPGRNEQFF. DNA for the CDR3: TGTGCCAGCAGTCGGCCTGGACGGAATGAGCAGTTCTTC.

V and J are TRBV9 and TRBJ2-1; 13 bases fit TRBD2. The V gene's germline CDR1 is SGDLS and CDR2 YYNGEE. CDR3 length: 16 amino acids. V dropped 5 bases and J dropped 6; count of bases not matched to a gene: 8. The CDR3 DNA is TGTGCCAGCAGTACTAGCGGGAGGGCGTGGGGCAATGAGCAGTTCTTC. Translation: CASSTSGRAWGNEQFF.

V and J are TRBV7-2 and TRBJ2-7; D is perhaps TRBD2 (7 bases). The CDR3 is made up of 16 amino acids. Trimming left V 4 bases short and J 3 bases short, with 19 bases between. Per germline, CDR1 SGHTA and CDR2 FQGNSA. The CDR3 is CASSWGPLASGYEQYF. DNA of the CDR3: TGTGCCAGCAGCTGGGGGCCTCTGGCTAGCGGCTACGAGCAGTACTTC.

This clonotype was picked up many times. V gene TRBV15 combines with J gene TRBJ2-1, with D possibly matching TRBD1 (6 bases). From germline, CDR1 is LNHNV and CDR2 YYDKDF (reference sequence). The CDR3 length is 15 residues. The V end lost 0 bases, the J end lost 4 bases, and 10 bases lay between the germline ends. CDR3 residues: CATSRDGTPYNEQFF. The CDR3 DNA reads TGTGCCACCAGCAGAGATGGGACACCTTACAATGAGCAGTTCTTC.

The J gene is TRBJ2-6, the V gene TRBV12-3 or TRBV12-4; no reliable D call. The CDR3 has 16 residues. V lost 3 bases, J lost 3 bases, and 12 bases lay in between. The CDR3 DNA reads as TGTGCCAGCAGTTTTGGGTCGACTTATGGGGCCAACGTCCTGACTTTC. Translating gives CASSFGSTYGANVLTF.

V usage is TRBV6-2 or TRBV6-3 and J usage is TRBJ1-2; 8 nucleotides align to TRBD1. Unmatched junction bases numbered 9, after V lost 6 bases and J lost 3 bases. The germline V gene has CDR1 MNHEY and CDR2 SVGEGT. The CDR3 totals 15 residues. CDR3: CASREQGEYHYGYTF. CDR3 DNA: TGTGCCAGCAGGGAACAGGGGGAGTACCACTATGGCTACACCTTC.

The V gene is TRBV7-2, the J gene TRBJ1-2, with D hard to call. Germline V CDR1 and CDR2: SGHTA, FQGNSA. This CDR3 comprises 13 residues. Trimming cost V 3 bases and J 2 bases, with 7 bases left between them. The CDR3 loop reads CASSFDLNYGYTF. The DNA of the CDR3 is TGTGCCAGCAGCTTTGACCTAAACTATGGCTACACCTTC.

The chain carries TRBV29-1 and TRBJ1-1; D perhaps matches TRBD1 (5 bases). The CDR3 extends over 14 amino acids. Trimming left V 3 bases short and J 4 bases short, with 15 bases between. CDR1 and CDR2 (germline): SQVTM, ANQGSEA. Here the CDR3 reads CSVDFRGRSTEAFF. The DNA of the CDR3 is TGCAGCGTTGACTTCCGGGGCCGGAGCACTGAAGCTTTCTTT.

The chain has TRBV7-8 and TRBJ2-7; D not resolved. CDR1 is SGHVS, CDR2 FQNEAQ, per germline. The CDR3 spans 14 residues. Trimming cost V 1 base and J 5 bases, with 12 bases left between them. CDR3 sequence reads: CASSLGRPEDEQYF. CDR3 DNA sequence: TGTGCCAGCAGCTTAGGAAGACCTGAGGACGAGCAGTACTTC.

The chain combines TRBV24-1 with TRBJ2-1, with a tentative D call TRBD2 (7 bases). The end of the DNA fits TRBJ2-7 better, so the J call may be wrong. CDR1 and CDR2 (germline): KGHDR, SFDVKD. This CDR3 spans 16 amino acids. Here the CDR3 reads CATSDLGGASYNEQYF. The DNA for the CDR3 is TGTGCCACCAGTGATTTGGGGGGGGCCTCCTACAATGAGCAGTACTTC.

This clonotype was picked up a small number of times. CDR3 loop: CASQGFAGGFEQYF. CDR3 DNA: TGTGCCAGCCAGGGGTTCGCGGGCGGGTTCGAGCAGTACTTC. The chain carries TRBV11-2 and TRBJ2-7; maybe TRBD1 (6 bases). V lost 8 bases to trimming and J lost 6 bases, with 20 bases between them. The germline CDR1 and CDR2 sequences are SGHAT and FQNNGV. The CDR3 consists of 14 residues.

The chain employs TRBV18 and TRBJ2-3; tentatively, D is TRBD1 or TRBD2 (5 bases each). V lost 0 bases to trimming and J lost 4 bases, with 11 bases between them. This CDR3 contains 15 residues. CDR1 KGHSH and CDR2 LQKENI come from the germline V gene. CDR3 region: CASSPPGMGADTQYF. The CDR3 bases are TGTGCCAGCTCACCACCGGGCATGGGGGCAGATACGCAGTATTTT.

The chain's CDR3 is CASSQRTSGRTYNEQFF. CDR3 in DNA: TGCGCCAGCAGCCAACGGACTAGCGGGAGGACCTACAATGAGCAGTTCTTC. This chain uses TRBV4-1 with TRBJ2-1, with 14 bases aligning to TRBD2. CDR1 and CDR2 from the germline V gene are MGHRA and YSYEKL. The CDR3 sequence is 17 residues long. J lost 2 bases, V lost 2 bases, and 2 bases had no gene match.

V usage is TRBV6-6 and J usage is TRBJ1-1; 8 nucleotides line up with TRBD1. Germline V lookup: CDR1 MNHNY, CDR2 SVGAGI (reference sequence). The CDR3 has 12 residues. Germline trimming cut 8 bases from V and 6 bases from J; bases unmatched to any gene: 5. The CDR3 DNA follows: TGTGCCAGCGGACGGGACAGGCCTGAAGCTTTCTTT. This gives the protein CASGRDRPEAFF.

The chain couples TRBV28 to TRBJ2-7; TRBD1 is a possible D gene (5 bases). This CDR3 has 15 amino acids. Trimming pared 6 bases from V and 3 bases from J, leaving 18 bases between. Per the germline V gene, CDR1 is MDHEN and CDR2 is SYDVKM. CDR3: CASRSSKAGFYEQYF. For the CDR3, the DNA is TGTGCCAGCAGGTCCTCGAAGGCAGGGTTCTACGAGCAGTACTTC.

V is TRBV5-6 and J is TRBJ1-2, with D perhaps TRBD1 (6 bases). V dropped 3 bases and J dropped 5 bases, with 14 bases sitting between them. Germline V gene data show CDR1 as SGHDT and CDR2 as YYEEEE. The CDR3 spans 14 residues. In DNA, the CDR3 is TGTGCCAGCAGCTCGGCAGGGGAATATTATGGCTACACCTTC. It translates to CASSSAGEYYGYTF.

This clonotype was observed a few times. DNA of the CDR3: TGTGCCAGCAGTTACTCGTATATCAGTTCTGGGGCCAACGTCCTGACTTTC. Its protein is CASSYSYISSGANVLTF. The chain couples TRBV6-5 to TRBJ2-6, with D unresolved. CDR1 and CDR2 from the germline V gene are MNHEY and SVGAGI. V dropped 0 bases and J dropped 1 base, with 10 bases sitting between them. The CDR3 loop spans 17 amino acids.